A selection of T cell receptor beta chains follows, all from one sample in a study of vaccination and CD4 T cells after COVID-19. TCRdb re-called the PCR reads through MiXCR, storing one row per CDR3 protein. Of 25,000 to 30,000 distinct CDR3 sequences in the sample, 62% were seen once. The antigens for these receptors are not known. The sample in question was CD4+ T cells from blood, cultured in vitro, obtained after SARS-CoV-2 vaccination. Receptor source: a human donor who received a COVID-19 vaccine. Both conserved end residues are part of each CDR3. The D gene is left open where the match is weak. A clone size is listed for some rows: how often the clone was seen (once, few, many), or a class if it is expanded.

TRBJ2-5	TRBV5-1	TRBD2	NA	CASSLVGRGGQETQYF	TGCGCCAGCAGCTTGGTTGGGCGGGGGGGCCAAGAGACCCAGTACTTC
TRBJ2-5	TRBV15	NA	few	CATSRDLAETQETQYF	TGTGCCACCAGCAGAGATCTGGCAGAGACCCAAGAGACCCAGTACTTC
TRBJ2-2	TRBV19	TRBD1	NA	CASDTGGGTGELFF	TGTGCCAGTGATACAGGGGGCGGTACCGGGGAGCTGTTTTTT
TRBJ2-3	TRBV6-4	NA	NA	CASGRTGRATDTQYF	TGTGCCAGCGGAAGGACAGGGAGGGCCACAGATACGCAGTATTTT
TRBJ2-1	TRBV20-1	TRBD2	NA	CSARDSGTSGNEQFF	TGCAGTGCTAGAGATTCCGGGACTAGCGGAAATGAGCAGTTCTTC
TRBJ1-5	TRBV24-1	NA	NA	CATSDSGTSNQPQHF	TGTGCCACCAGTGATTCTGGGACTAGCAATCAGCCCCAGCATTTT
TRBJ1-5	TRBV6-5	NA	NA	CASSSGTTGQPQHF	TGTGCCAGCAGTTCCGGGACTACGGGGCAGCCCCAGCATTTT
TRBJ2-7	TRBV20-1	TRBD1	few	CSASDRESSYEQYF	TGCAGTGCCTCAGACAGGGAAAGCTCCTACGAGCAGTACTTC
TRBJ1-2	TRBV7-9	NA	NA	CASSHTGLGNYGYTF	TGTGCCAGCAGCCATACAGGGTTAGGGAACTATGGCTACACCTTC
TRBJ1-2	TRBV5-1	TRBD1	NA	CASSPSGQVDYGYTF	TGCGCCAGCAGCCCAAGTGGACAGGTGGACTATGGCTACACCTTC
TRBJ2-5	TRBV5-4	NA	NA	CASSLDHQETQYF	TGTGCCAGCAGCTTGGACCACCAAGAGACCCAGTACTTC
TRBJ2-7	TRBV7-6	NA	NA	CARGGGTPPYEQYF	TGTGCCCGCGGAGGGGGAACCCCTCCCTACGAGCAGTACTTC
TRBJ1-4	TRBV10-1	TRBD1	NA	CASSDGQGYEKLFF	TGCGCCAGCAGTGACGGACAGGGCTACGAAAAACTGTTTTTT
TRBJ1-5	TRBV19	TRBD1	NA	CASSSDRGVNQPQHF	TGTGCCAGTAGTTCCGACAGGGGGGTCAATCAGCCCCAGCATTTT
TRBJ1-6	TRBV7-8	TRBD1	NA	CASSRDRANSPLHF	TGTGCCAGCAGCCGGGACAGGGCTAATTCACCCCTCCACTTT
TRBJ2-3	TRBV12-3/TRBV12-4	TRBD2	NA	CASSLTGTSGEGDTQYF	TGTGCCAGCAGTTTGACCGGGACTAGCGGGGAAGGGGATACGCAGTATTTT
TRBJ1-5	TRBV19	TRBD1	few	CASRTGRNQPQHF	TGTGCCAGTAGGACAGGGCGCAATCAGCCCCAGCATTTT
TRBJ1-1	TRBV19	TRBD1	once	CASSIAGTGRLMNTEAFF	TGTGCCAGTAGTATAGCGGGGACAGGGCGACTGATGAACACTGAAGCTTTCTTT
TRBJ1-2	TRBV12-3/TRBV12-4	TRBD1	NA	CASSLQTGTDGYTF	TGTGCCAGCAGTTTACAAACCGGGACAGATGGCTACACCTTC
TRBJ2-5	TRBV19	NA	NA	CASSTNLGPKETQYF	TGTGCCAGTAGTACCAACCTGGGACCTAAAGAGACCCAGTACTTC
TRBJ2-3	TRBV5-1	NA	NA	CASSETVFTDTQYF	TGCGCCAGCAGCGAGACAGTATTCACAGATACGCAGTATTTT
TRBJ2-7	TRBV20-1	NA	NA	CSASSLAPSYEQYF	TGCAGTGCTAGCTCCCTAGCCCCTTCCTACGAGCAGTACTTC
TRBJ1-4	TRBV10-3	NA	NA	CAISEAPADNEKLFF	TGTGCCATCAGTGAGGCCCCCGCGGACAATGAAAAACTGTTTTTT
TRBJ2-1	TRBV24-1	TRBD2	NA	CATSDPGGLFNEQFF	TGTGCCACCAGTGATCCGGGGGGGCTTTTCAATGAGCAGTTCTTC
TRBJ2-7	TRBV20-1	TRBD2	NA	CSARDSSGGSSSYEQYF	TGCAGTGCTAGAGATTCTAGCGGGGGGTCCAGCTCCTACGAGCAGTACTTC
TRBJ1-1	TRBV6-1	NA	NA	CASIPGAGRDTEAFF	TGTGCCAGCATCCCAGGGGCAGGTCGGGACACTGAAGCTTTCTTT
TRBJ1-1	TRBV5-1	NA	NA	CASSLAGRGNTEAFF	TGCGCCAGCAGCTTGGCCGGGCGGGGGAACACTGAAGCTTTCTTT
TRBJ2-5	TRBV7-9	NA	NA	CASAHNNKGETQYF	TGTGCCAGCGCCCATAACAACAAGGGGGAGACCCAGTACTTC
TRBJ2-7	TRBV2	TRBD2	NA	CASTSRRGLAGGTLFYEQYF	TGTGCCAGCACCAGCCGAAGGGGACTAGCGGGGGGAACCTTATTCTACGAGCAGTACTTC